The source of this T cell receptor (beta chain) is a study of cytomegalovirus exposure and HLA in healthy donors. Study-level background: A prior analysis found 100 million to 140 million unique TCR beta sequences from around 180 million T cells. Researchers found that approximately 80% of 350 to 500 genotyped donors fell within the Caucasian-associated ancestry cluster. A preliminary data release comprised roughly 85 million unique TCRs obtained from HLA-typed donors.

The primer mix had 60 Vbeta and 13 Jbeta primers. Only in-frame clones appear in the TCRdb table, and some are missing; sequencing was by immunoSEQ multiplex PCR. The profile covers about 140,000 clones, with roughly two thirds appearing a single time and less than 2% taken by the ten largest. About this clone: The antigen is undetermined.

Study conclusions and caveats: Upon later analysis, HLA-associated TCR beta chains proved more clonally expanded than other, equally common chains.

The TCR was taken from a male donor in good health and CMV-seronegative. Sequencing used PBMCs.

For the CDR3, the DNA is TGTGCCAGCAGCGCGGGACTAGCGGGGGGGCCGCCCTACAATGAGCAGTTCTTC. Residues: CASSAGLAGGPPYNEQFF. V is TRBV7-8 and J is TRBJ2-1; TRBD2 aligns across 16 bases. Germline CDR1 reads SGHVS; CDR2 reads FQNEAQ. The CDR3 loop spans 18 amino acids. Trimming cost V 5 bases and J 2 bases; bases outside gene matches: 6.